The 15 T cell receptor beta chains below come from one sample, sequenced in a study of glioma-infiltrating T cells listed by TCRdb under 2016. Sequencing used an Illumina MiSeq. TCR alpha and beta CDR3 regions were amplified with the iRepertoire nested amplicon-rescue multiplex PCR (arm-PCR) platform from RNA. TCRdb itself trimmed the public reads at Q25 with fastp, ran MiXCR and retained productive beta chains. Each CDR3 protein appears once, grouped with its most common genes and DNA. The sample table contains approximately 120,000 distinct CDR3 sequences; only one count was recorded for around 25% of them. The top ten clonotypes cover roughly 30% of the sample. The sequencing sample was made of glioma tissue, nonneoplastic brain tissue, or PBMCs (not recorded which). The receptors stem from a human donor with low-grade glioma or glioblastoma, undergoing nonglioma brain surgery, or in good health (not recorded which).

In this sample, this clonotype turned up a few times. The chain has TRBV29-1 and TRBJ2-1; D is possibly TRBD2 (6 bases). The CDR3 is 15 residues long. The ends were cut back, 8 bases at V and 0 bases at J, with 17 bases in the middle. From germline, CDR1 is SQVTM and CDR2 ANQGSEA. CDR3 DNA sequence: TGCAGCCATGGCGGGGAGGTAAGCTCCTACAATGAGCAGTTCTTC. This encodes CSHGGEVSSYNEQFF.

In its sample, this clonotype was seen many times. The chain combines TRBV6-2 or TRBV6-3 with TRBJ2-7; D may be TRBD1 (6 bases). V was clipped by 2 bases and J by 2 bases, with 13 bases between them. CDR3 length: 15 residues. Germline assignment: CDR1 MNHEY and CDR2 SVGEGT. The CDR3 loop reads CASSYGPGVPYEQYF. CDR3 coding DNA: TGTGCCAGCAGTTACGGCCCAGGGGTCCCCTACGAGCAGTACTTC.

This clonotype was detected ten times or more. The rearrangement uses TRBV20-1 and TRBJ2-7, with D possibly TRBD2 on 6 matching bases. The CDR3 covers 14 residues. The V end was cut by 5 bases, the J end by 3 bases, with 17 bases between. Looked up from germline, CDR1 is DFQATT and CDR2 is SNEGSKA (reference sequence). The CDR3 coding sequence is TGCAGTGCTTCCCCAGCGGGCCTGATCTACGAGCAGTACTTC. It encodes CSASPAGLIYEQYF.

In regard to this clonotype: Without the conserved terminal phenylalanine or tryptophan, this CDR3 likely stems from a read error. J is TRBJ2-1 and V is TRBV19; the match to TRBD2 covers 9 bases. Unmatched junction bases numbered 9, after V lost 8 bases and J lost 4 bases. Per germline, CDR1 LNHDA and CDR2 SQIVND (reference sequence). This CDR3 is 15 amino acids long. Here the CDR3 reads CASSVAREGYNEQFL. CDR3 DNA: TGTGCCAGTTCCGTGGCGCGGGAGGGTTACAATGAGCAGTTCCTT.

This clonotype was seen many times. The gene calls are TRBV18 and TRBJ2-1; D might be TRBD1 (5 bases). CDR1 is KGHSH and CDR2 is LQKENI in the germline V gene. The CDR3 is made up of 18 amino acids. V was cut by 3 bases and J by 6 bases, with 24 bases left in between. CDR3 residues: CASSPRPGSVLVFNEQFF. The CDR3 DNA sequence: TGTGCCAGCTCACCTAGACCAGGGTCGGTTCTGGTCTTCAATGAGCAGTTCTTC.

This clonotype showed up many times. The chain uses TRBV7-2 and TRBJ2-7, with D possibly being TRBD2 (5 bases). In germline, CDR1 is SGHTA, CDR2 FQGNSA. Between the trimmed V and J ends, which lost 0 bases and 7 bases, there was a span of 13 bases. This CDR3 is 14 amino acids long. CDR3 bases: TGTGCCAGCAGCTTAGCGTCGGGTTCGGGGGAGCAGTACTTC. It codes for CASSLASGSGEQYF.

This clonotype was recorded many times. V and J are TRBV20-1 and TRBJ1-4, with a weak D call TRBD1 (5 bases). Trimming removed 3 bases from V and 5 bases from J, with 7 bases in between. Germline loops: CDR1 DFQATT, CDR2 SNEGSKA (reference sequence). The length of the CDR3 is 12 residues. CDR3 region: CSARAGNEKLFF. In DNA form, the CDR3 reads TGCAGTGCTAGGGCAGGGAATGAAAAACTGTTTTTT.

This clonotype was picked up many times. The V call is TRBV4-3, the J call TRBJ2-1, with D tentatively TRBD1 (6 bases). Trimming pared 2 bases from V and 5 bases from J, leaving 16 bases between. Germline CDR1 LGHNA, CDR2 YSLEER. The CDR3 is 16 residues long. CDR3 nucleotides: TGCGCCAGCAGCCAACTCGGACATCCAGGGGACAATGAGCAGTTCTTC. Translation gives CASSQLGHPGDNEQFF.

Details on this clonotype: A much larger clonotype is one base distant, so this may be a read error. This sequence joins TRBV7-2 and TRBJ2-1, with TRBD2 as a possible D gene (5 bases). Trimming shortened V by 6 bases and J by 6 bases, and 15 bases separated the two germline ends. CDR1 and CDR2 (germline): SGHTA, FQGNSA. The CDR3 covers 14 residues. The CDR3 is CASSSTGNSNEQFF. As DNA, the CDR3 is TGTGCCAGCAGTTCCACCGGGAATAGCAATGAGCAGTTCTTC.

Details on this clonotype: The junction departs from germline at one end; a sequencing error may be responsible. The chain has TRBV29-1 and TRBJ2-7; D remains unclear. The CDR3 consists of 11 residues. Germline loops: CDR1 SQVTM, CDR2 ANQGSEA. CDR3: CIVEGVYEQYF. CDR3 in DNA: TGCATCGTTGAAGGAGTCTACGAGCAGTACTTC.

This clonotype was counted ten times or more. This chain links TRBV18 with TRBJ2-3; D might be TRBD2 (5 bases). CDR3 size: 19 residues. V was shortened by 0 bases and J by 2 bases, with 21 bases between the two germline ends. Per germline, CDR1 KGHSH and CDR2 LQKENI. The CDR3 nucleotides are TGTGCCAGCTCACCACCGCGTAGCAGTTCTCGGGAATACACAGATACGCAGTATTTT. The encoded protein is CASSPPRSSSREYTDTQYF.

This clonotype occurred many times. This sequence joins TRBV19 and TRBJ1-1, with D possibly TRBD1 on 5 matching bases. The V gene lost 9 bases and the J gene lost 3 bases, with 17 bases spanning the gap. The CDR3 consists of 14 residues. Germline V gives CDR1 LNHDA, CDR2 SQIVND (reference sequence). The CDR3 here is CASGERDSYTEAFF. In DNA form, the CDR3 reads TGTGCCAGCGGGGAAAGAGACAGTTACACTGAAGCTTTCTTT.

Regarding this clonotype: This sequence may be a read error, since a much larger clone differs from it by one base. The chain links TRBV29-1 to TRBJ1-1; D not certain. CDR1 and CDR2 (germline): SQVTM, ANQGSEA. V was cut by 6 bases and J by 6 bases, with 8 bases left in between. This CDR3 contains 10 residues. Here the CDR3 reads CSVRTSEAFF. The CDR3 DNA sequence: TGCAGCGTCCGGACCTCTGAAGCTTTCTTT.

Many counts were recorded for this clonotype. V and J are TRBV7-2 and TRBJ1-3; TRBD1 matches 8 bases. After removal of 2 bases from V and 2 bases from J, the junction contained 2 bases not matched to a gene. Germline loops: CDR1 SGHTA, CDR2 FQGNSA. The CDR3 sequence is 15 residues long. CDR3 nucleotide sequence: TGTGCCAGCAGCTTACAGGGGGCTACTGGAAACACCATATATTTT. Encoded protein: CASSLQGATGNTIYF.

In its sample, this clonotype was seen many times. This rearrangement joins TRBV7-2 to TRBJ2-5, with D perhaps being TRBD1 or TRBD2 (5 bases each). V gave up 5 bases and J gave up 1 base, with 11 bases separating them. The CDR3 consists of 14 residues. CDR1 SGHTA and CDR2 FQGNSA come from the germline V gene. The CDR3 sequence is CASSRPGPQETQYF. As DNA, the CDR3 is TGTGCCAGCAGCCGGCCGGGGCCCCAAGAGACCCAGTACTTC.